The 26 T cell receptor beta chains below come from one sample, sequenced in a study of T cell repertoires in cytomegalovirus infection. TCRdb processed the reads anew with MiXCR; each CDR3 protein has one entry. The sample consists of about 830,000 distinct CDR3 sequences, about 33% of them appearing once. These TCRs are of unknown antigen specificity. The starting material was cultured CD8+ T cells from PBMCs, obtained from culture after CMV antigen stimulation. The receptor source for this set is a human donor in good health (CMV status not recorded). Some clones in this sample may be carry-over from other donors' samples.

This chain connects TRBV19 to TRBJ1-5; a possible D gene is TRBD1 (5 bases). Germline loops: CDR1 LNHDA, CDR2 SQIVND (reference sequence). The CDR3 contains 15 residues. V lost 8 bases and J lost 0, with 14 bases in between. This CDR3 is CASALQGYSNQPQHF. In DNA, the CDR3 is TGTGCCAGTGCCCTTCAGGGATATAGCAATCAGCCCCAGCATTTT.

J is TRBJ1-3 and V is TRBV29-1, with no clear D. CDR3 length: 15 amino acids. The germline V and J ends were trimmed by 2 bases and 0 bases, with 11 bases remaining between them. Germline CDR1 SQVTM, CDR2 ANQGSEA. CDR3 region: CSVEQAVSSGNTIYF. The CDR3, as DNA: TGCAGCGTTGAACAAGCAGTGAGCTCTGGAAACACCATATATTTT.

The sample holds a few counts of this clonotype. The chain recombines TRBV4-2 with TRBJ2-1; a possible D gene is TRBD1 (5 bases). From germline, CDR1 is LGHNA and CDR2 YNFKEQ. V was pared by 2 bases and J by 0 bases, with 14 bases between. CDR3 length: 17 residues. The CDR3 coding sequence is TGTGCCAGCAGCCAAACCTACGCCCAGGGCTCCTACAATGAGCAGTTCTTC. This encodes CASSQTYAQGSYNEQFF.

This clonotype turned up a few times. This rearrangement joins TRBV9 to TRBJ2-2; D assignment may be TRBD1 or TRBD2 (5 bases each). Germline values: CDR1 SGDLS, CDR2 YYNGEE. This CDR3 has 15 residues. V was cut by 4 bases and J by 3 bases, with 13 bases left in between. Here the CDR3 reads CASSFQGRDTGELFF. The CDR3 DNA follows: TGTGCCAGCAGCTTTCAGGGACGGGACACCGGGGAGCTGTTTTTT.

The chain couples TRBV29-1 to TRBJ1-3; 7 bases align to TRBD1. This CDR3 comprises 14 residues. Trimming at V came to 3 bases and at J to 4 bases, leaving 6 bases not matched to a gene. Germline CDR1 is SQVTM and CDR2 is ANQGSEA. The CDR3 region is CSVDDGQVGNTIYF. DNA of the CDR3: TGCAGCGTTGACGACGGACAGGTCGGAAACACCATATATTTT.

This clonotype was seen only once. The V call is TRBV6-2 or TRBV6-3, the J call TRBJ1-5; D gene uncertain. The V gene's germline CDR1 is MNHEY and CDR2 SVGEGT. This CDR3 region has 11 residues. Between the trimmed V and J ends, which lost 2 bases and 10 bases, there was a span of 6 bases. As DNA, the CDR3 is TGTGCCAGCAGTTACCCCTCCCCCCAGCATTTT. Translating it yields CASSYPSPQHF.

This clonotype was observed a handful of times. The J gene is TRBJ1-2, the V gene TRBV7-4, with 7 bases lining up with TRBD1. CDR3 length: 17 amino acids. V lost 3 bases and J lost 3; bases outside the gene matches: 13. Germline V gene lookup returns CDR1 SGHVT and CDR2 SQSDAQ. CDR3 in amino acids: CASSLGPTGQPDYGYTF. The CDR3 DNA reads TGTGCCAGCAGCTTGGGACCGACGGGACAGCCTGACTATGGCTACACCTTC.

The V call is TRBV5-6, the J call TRBJ2-5; unclear D gene. This CDR3 comprises 15 residues. The germline gives CDR1 SGHDT, CDR2 YYEEEE. V was pared by 1 base and J by 0 bases, with 10 bases between. The CDR3 loop is CASSLLGQNQETQYF. CDR3 bases: TGTGCCAGCAGCTTGCTCGGGCAGAACCAAGAGACCCAGTACTTC.

As concerns this clonotype: One end of the junction does not line up with germline, which may come from a read error. The CDR3 region is CASSLAGPSYNEQFF. The DNA for the CDR3 is TGTGCCAGCAGTTTGGCGGGGCCTTCCTACAATGAGCAGTTCTTC. V usage is TRBV5-1 and J usage is TRBJ2-1; D possibly corresponds to TRBD2 (6 bases). The CDR3 runs 15 residues. Germline V gene sequence: CDR1 SGHRS, CDR2 YFSETQ.

In its sample, this clonotype was seen a few times. This sequence joins TRBV27 and TRBJ2-1; D is ambiguous. The V end lost 5 bases, the J end lost 7 bases, and 12 bases lay between the germline ends. Germline V lookup: CDR1 MNHEY, CDR2 SMNVEV (reference sequence). This CDR3 contains 13 residues. In DNA, the CDR3 is TGTGCCAGCAGTACCTTCCCGCCTAATGAGCAGTTCTTC. This codes for CASSTFPPNEQFF.

V gene TRBV6-2 or TRBV6-3 combines with J gene TRBJ2-7; 7 nucleotides agree with TRBD1. This CDR3 spans 14 amino acids. Germline lookup yields CDR1 MNHEY and CDR2 SVGEGT. Losses at the gene ends were 4 bases for V and 3 bases for J; bases not matched to a gene: 6. The CDR3 sequence is CASSLWTGDYEQYF. CDR3 nucleotides: TGTGCCAGCAGTTTGTGGACAGGAGACTACGAGCAGTACTTC.

The chain has TRBV10-3 and TRBJ2-7; 8 bases map to TRBD2. This CDR3 has 18 amino acids. CDR1 is ENHRY and CDR2 is SYGVKD in the germline V gene. Unmatched junction bases numbered 17, after V lost 5 bases and J lost 2 bases. CDR3: CAISPGGAGAPAAYEQYF. The DNA of the CDR3 is TGTGCCATCAGTCCGGGGGGAGCGGGGGCCCCCGCGGCCTACGAGCAGTACTTC.

The chain is built from TRBV5-1 and TRBJ2-7; TRBD1 aligns across 8 bases. The CDR3 contains 15 residues. J was trimmed by 5 bases and V by 0 bases; bases with no gene match: 7. Germline CDR1 is SGHRS and CDR2 is YFSETQ. Here the CDR3 reads CASSLEDRAQHEQYF. The CDR3 DNA sequence: TGCGCCAGCAGCTTGGAGGACAGGGCGCAGCACGAGCAGTACTTC.

This sequence joins TRBV27 and TRBJ1-2; TRBD1 aligns across 8 bases. This CDR3 has 17 residues. V shed 5 bases and J 5 bases; nucleotides not matched to a gene: 16. The germline V gene has CDR1 MNHEY and CDR2 SMNVEV (reference sequence). CDR3 protein: CASSITPGQGGYYGYTF. CDR3 nucleotides: TGTGCCAGCAGTATAACCCCAGGACAGGGAGGTTATTATGGCTACACCTTC.

The J gene is TRBJ2-3, the V gene TRBV12-5, with 11 positions matching TRBD2. CDR3 length equals 16 residues. The V and J ends lost 6 bases and 2 bases, in that order; junction bases with no gene match: 7. CDR1 and CDR2 (germline): LGHNT, FRNRAP. The CDR3 region has the DNA TGTGCTAGTGGGACCGGGACTAGCGGATTCACAGATACGCAGTATTTT. It yields the protein CASGTGTSGFTDTQYF.

This clonotype came up many times. The rearrangement links TRBV7-2 to TRBJ2-5; weak D call: TRBD1 (6 bases). This CDR3 contains 15 residues. Between the trimmed V and J ends, which lost 5 bases and 0 bases, there was a span of 13 bases. CDR1 SGHTA and CDR2 FQGNSA come from the germline V gene. CDR3 nucleotides: TGTGCCAGCAGCCCACAGGGACCGTACCAAGAGACCCAGTACTTC. This gives the protein CASSPQGPYQETQYF.

The V and J genes are TRBV12-3 or TRBV12-4 and TRBJ2-1, with D possibly matching TRBD2 (5 bases). V was shortened by 3 bases and J by 10 bases, with 22 bases between the two germline ends. The CDR3 is made up of 16 amino acids. CDR3 DNA: TGTGCCAGCAGTTTTTGGCGCGGGCGACAAGAGGAAGAGCAGTTCTTC. It translates to CASSFWRGRQEEEQFF.

The rearrangement joins TRBV15 to TRBJ1-5; D is unresolved. The CDR3 extends over 12 amino acids. Per germline, CDR1 LNHNV and CDR2 YYDKDF (reference sequence). Trimming took 5 bases from V and 4 from J, leaving 6 bases between them. CDR3 nucleotide sequence: TGTGCCACCAGCGTGAGGAATCAGCCCCAGCATTTT. Residues: CATSVRNQPQHF.

This clonotype was seen at least ten times. The chain recombines TRBV7-2 with TRBJ2-2; 12 nucleotides agree with TRBD2. The CDR3 sequence is 15 residues long. Germline V CDR1 and CDR2: SGHTA, FQGNSA. Trimming cost V 3 bases and J 5 bases; bases outside gene matches: 1. In nucleotides, the CDR3 is TGTGCCAGCAGCTTTACTAGCGGGGGGACCGGGGAGCTGTTTTTT. Translation: CASSFTSGGTGELFF.

This clonotype was seen ten or more times. This chain links TRBV7-6 with TRBJ2-2; D may be TRBD1 (6 bases). The CDR3 has 17 amino acids. V gave up 7 bases and J gave up 7 bases, with 25 bases separating them. Germline lookup yields CDR1 SGHVS and CDR2 FNYEAQ. The CDR3 is CASKGRGPDYPSGELFF. DNA of the CDR3: TGTGCCAGCAAGGGCAGGGGACCTGACTATCCTAGCGGGGAGCTGTTTTTT.

V and J are TRBV5-6 and TRBJ1-2, with D perhaps TRBD1 (6 bases). CDR1 and CDR2 (germline): SGHDT, YYEEEE. V dropped 1 base and J dropped 0 bases, with 10 bases sitting between them. The CDR3 totals 15 residues. The CDR3: CASSLLQGANYGYTF. The CDR3 DNA reads as TGTGCCAGCAGCTTGTTACAGGGCGCTAACTATGGCTACACCTTC. Full variable domain (outside the CDR3, taken from reference TRBV5-6 and TRBJ1-2): DAGVTQSPTHLIKTRGQQVTLRCSPKSGHDTVSWYQQALGQGPQFIFQYYEEEERQRGNFPDRFSGHQFPNYSSELNVNALLLGDSALYLCASSLLQGANYGYTFGSGTRLTVV.

The chain has TRBV19 and TRBJ1-5; 9 bases are a match to TRBD1. V shed 11 bases, J shed 5 bases, and the junction held 10 bases outside the gene matches. The CDR3 length is 14 residues. CDR1 LNHDA and CDR2 SQIVND come from the germline V gene (reference sequence). CDR3: CAGGDREVDQPQHF. CDR3 sequence (DNA): TGTGCCGGCGGGGACAGGGAGGTGGATCAGCCCCAGCATTTT.

V usage is TRBV5-4 and J usage is TRBJ2-7; D not resolved. V was cut by 8 bases and J by 2 bases, with 14 bases left in between. CDR3 length: 13 amino acids. From germline, CDR1 is SGHNT and CDR2 YYREEE (reference sequence). The CDR3 DNA reads as TGTGCCAGTCATGACCCCCGGACCTACGAGCAGTACGTC. Amino acid sequence: CASHDPRTYEQYV.

The chain combines TRBV19 with TRBJ1-5; D remains ambiguous. Germline loops: CDR1 LNHDA, CDR2 SQIVND (reference sequence). The CDR3 extends over 15 amino acids. Trimming pared 3 bases from V and 0 bases from J, leaving 9 bases between. Written as DNA, the CDR3 is TGTGCCAGTAGTATTGGCCACATTAGCAATCAGCCCCAGCATTTT. As protein: CASSIGHISNQPQHF.

The sample holds many counts of this clonotype. The chain recombines TRBV7-2 with TRBJ2-1; 7 bases are a match to TRBD2. The ends lost 2 bases at V and 6 bases at J; junction bases unmatched: 7. The CDR3 spans 15 residues. Per germline, CDR1 SGHTA and CDR2 FQGNSA. The CDR3 loop reads CASSLRPAGFNEQFF. CDR3 nucleotides: TGTGCCAGCAGCTTACGACCAGCGGGGTTCAATGAGCAGTTCTTC.

There are a few counts of this clonotype. This chain joins TRBV6-2 or TRBV6-3 and TRBJ2-1, with D perhaps being TRBD1 or TRBD2 (5 bases each). In germline, CDR1 is MNHEY, CDR2 SVGEGT. The V end lost 6 bases, the J end lost 8 bases, and 23 bases lay between the germline ends. The CDR3 contains 16 residues. CDR3 sequence reads: CASRPRQLYGSDEQFF. CDR3 nucleotides: TGTGCCAGCAGGCCCCGACAGCTCTATGGGAGCGATGAGCAGTTCTTC.